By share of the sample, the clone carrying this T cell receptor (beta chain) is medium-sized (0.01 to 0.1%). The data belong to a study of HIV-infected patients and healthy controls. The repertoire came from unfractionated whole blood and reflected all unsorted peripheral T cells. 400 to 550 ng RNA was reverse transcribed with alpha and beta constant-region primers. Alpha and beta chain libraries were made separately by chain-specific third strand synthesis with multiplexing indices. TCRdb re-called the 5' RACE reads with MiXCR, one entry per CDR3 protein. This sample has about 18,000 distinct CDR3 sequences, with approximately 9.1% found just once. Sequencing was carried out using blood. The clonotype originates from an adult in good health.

CDR3 region: CASSSQGLYEKLFF. The CDR3 DNA sequence: TGTGCCAGCAGTTCTCAGGGCCTTTATGAAAAACTGTTTTTT. The chain couples TRBV6-2 or TRBV6-3 to TRBJ1-4; D may be TRBD1 (5 bases). CDR3 length equals 14 residues. V lost 4 bases, J lost 6 bases, and 12 bases lay in between. Germline-derived CDR1 and CDR2 are MNHEY and SVGEGT.